What follows describes a single T cell receptor beta chain. As handled by the study authors: Researchers report that nucleated cell counts were estimated from reference gene primer amplification. Data came from immunoSEQ multiplex PCR; TCRdb stores just in-frame clones and leaves some out. V and J calls and clone size follow that table, whereas D and trimming were derived from the DNA. The sample holds around 300,000 clones; roughly nine tenths are singletons and the top ten take under 2.5%. These data come from a study of blood T cell repertoires in COVID-19. Study-wide background: From T cells, B-cell-depleted T cells, or PBMCs came the material, which was cDNA or gDNA.

There are 17 residues in the CDR3. After removal of 0 bases from V and 5 bases from J, the junction contained 11 bases not matched to a gene. The germline gives CDR1 SGHRS, CDR2 YFSETQ. Sequenced sample: peripheral blood. The receptor's source is a man aged 45-65 years with acute or convalescent COVID-19. This chain connects TRBV5-1 to TRBJ2-5, with 9 bases identical to TRBD1. The CDR3 loop reads CASSLATGTGSVETQYF. DNA for the CDR3: TGCGCCAGCAGCTTGGCAACCGGGACAGGGAGTGTGGAGACCCAGTACTTC.